In its sample, the clone carrying this TCR beta chain was seen a few times. Antigen unknown. This specimen comes from a study of CD8 T cells in ankylosing spondylitis. General observations from the study: Reported data indicate significant enrichment of disease-linked clones within matched ankylosing spondylitis synovial fluid. A TCR beta motif of 8 or 9 highly homologous variants appeared characteristic of ankylosing spondylitis blood.

Scientists made TCR beta libraries using quantitative 5'-RACE with molecular barcodes. TCRdb reprocessed the 5' RACE reads with MiXCR, giving one entry per CDR3 protein. The sample lists fewer than 200,000 distinct CDR3 sequences; roughly 18% were seen once. The sample taken for sequencing was blood, either unsorted or a sorted T cell fraction (not recorded which). The receptor was isolated from a male donor with ankylosing spondylitis or in good health (not recorded which).

CDR3 loop: CAWSPGLGNNEQFF. The DNA for the CDR3 is TGTGCCTGGAGTCCGGGACTAGGGAACAATGAGCAGTTCTTC. The gene calls are TRBV30 and TRBJ2-1, with 8 nucleotides matching TRBD2. The CDR3 has 14 amino acids. V was clipped by 2 bases and J by 5 bases; unmatched bases: 5. Looked up from germline, CDR1 is GTSNPN and CDR2 is SVGIG (reference sequence).